Shown below are 8 T cell receptor beta chains from a single sample sequenced in a study of post-analysis software for immune sequencing data. Study-wide points: When patients were compared with controls, roughly five TRBV segments were more frequent, TRBV5-6, TRBV5-1 and TRBV20-1 among them.

Each TCR beta cDNA library carried unique molecular identifiers. TCRdb fed the PCR reads into MiXCR, producing one record per CDR3 protein. The data hold about 380,000 distinct CDR3 sequences, with about a third observed a single time. No antigen has been identified for these receptors. Material for sequencing was blood. The receptors stem from a girl aged 5-17 years with multiple sclerosis.

The CDR3: CASSPRSEYGYTF. The CDR3 DNA sequence: TGTGCCAGCAGTCCCCGGAGTGAGTATGGCTACACCTTC. V usage is TRBV12-3 or TRBV12-4 and J usage is TRBJ1-2; D remains unclear. Trimming removed 5 bases at V and 5 bases at J, with 12 bases between. The CDR3 consists of 13 residues.

This clonotype was observed a handful of times. The V call is TRBV9, the J call TRBJ2-5; 9 positions match TRBD2. CDR1 SGDLS and CDR2 YYNGEE come from the germline V gene. Germline trimming cut 3 bases from V and 2 bases from J; bases unmatched to any gene: 11. The CDR3 totals 17 residues. CDR3 bases: TGTGCCAGCAGCGAGTTCGGGCTAGCGGGGAATCAAGAGACCCAGTACTTC. This gives the protein CASSEFGLAGNQETQYF. The full variable domain, in which reference TRBV9 and TRBJ2-5 provide the parts outside the CDR3, is DSGVTQTPKHLITATGQRVTLRCSPRSGDLSVYWYQQSLDQGLQFLIQYYNGEERAKGNILERFSAQQFPDLHSELNLSSLELGDSALYFCASSEFGLAGNQETQYFGPGTRLLVL.

The rearrangement uses TRBV2 and TRBJ2-1; D might be TRBD1 or TRBD2, each matching 6 bases. CDR1 is SNHLY, CDR2 FYNNEI, per germline. The CDR3 totals 14 residues. V lost 6 bases to trimming and J lost 10 bases, with 19 bases between them. For the CDR3, the DNA is TGTGCCAGCAGAGGGGGGCAAAGCTCCTACGAGCAGTTCTTC. Its translation is CASRGGQSSYEQFF.

The chain has TRBV29-1 and TRBJ2-3; possible D gene TRBD2, 7 bases. CDR3 length: 11 amino acids. Germline CDR1 is SQVTM and CDR2 is ANQGSEA. V lost 8 bases, J lost 9 bases, and 15 bases lay in between. Here the CDR3 reads CSPSEGGTQYF. In DNA form, the CDR3 reads TGCAGCCCGTCTGAGGGGGGGACGCAGTATTTT.

This clonotype came up a few times. V and J are TRBV28 and TRBJ1-5; D unresolved. Trimming left V 5 bases short and J 3 bases short, with 14 bases between. The CDR3 length is 15 residues. Germline V gene sequence: CDR1 MDHEN, CDR2 SYDVKM. CDR3 sequence reads: CASSTAEAYNQPQHF. For the CDR3, the DNA is TGTGCCAGCAGTACCGCGGAAGCTTACAATCAGCCCCAGCATTTT.

V is TRBV4-2 and J is TRBJ2-5; perhaps D is TRBD1 or TRBD2 (5 bases each). The germline gives CDR1 LGHNA, CDR2 YNFKEQ. This CDR3 contains 15 residues. Trimming shortened V by 0 bases and J by 5 bases, and 13 bases separated the two germline ends. The CDR3 here is CASSQDPGQQETQYF. CDR3 sequence (DNA): TGTGCCAGCAGCCAAGATCCGGGGCAGCAGGAGACCCAGTACTTC.

This chain joins TRBV12-3 or TRBV12-4 and TRBJ1-2; the D is unclear. The V end was cut by 6 bases, the J end by 2 bases, with 10 bases between. This CDR3 has 13 residues. The CDR3 DNA follows: TGTGCCAGCAGGGTGGGAGTCAACTATGGCTACACCTTC. Protein product: CASRVGVNYGYTF.

A word on this clonotype: An end of the junction does not agree with germline; a read error may underlie this. The V call is TRBV5-4, the J call TRBJ1-1; D call uncertain. The germline V gene encodes CDR1 SGHNT and CDR2 YYREEE (reference sequence). CDR3 length: 13 amino acids. CDR3 nucleotide sequence: TGTGCCAGCAGCCCGATAATTAACACGGAAGCTTTCTTT. This encodes CASSPIINTEAFF.